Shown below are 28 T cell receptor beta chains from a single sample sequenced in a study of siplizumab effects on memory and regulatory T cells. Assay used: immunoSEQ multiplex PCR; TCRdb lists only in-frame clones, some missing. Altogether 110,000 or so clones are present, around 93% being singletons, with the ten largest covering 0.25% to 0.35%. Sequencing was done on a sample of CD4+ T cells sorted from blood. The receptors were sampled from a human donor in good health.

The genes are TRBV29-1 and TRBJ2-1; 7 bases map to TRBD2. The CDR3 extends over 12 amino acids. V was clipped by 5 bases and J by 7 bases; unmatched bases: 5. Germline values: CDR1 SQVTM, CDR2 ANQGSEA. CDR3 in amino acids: CSVFKGGNEQFF. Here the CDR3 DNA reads TGCAGCGTTTTCAAGGGAGGGAATGAGCAGTTCTTC.

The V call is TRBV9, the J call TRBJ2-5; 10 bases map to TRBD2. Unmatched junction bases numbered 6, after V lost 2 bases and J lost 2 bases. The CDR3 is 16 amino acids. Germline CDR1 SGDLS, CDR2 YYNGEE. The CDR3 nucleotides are TGTGCCAGCAGCGTCGGTGGTAGCGGGGGGCAAGAGACCCAGTACTTC. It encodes CASSVGGSGGQETQYF.

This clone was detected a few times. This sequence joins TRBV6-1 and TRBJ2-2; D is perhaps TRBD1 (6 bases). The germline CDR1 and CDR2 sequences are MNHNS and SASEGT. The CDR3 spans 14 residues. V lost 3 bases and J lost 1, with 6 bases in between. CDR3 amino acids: CASSEGQNTGELFF. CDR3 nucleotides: TGTGCCAGCAGTGAGGGACAGAACACCGGGGAGCTGTTTTTT.

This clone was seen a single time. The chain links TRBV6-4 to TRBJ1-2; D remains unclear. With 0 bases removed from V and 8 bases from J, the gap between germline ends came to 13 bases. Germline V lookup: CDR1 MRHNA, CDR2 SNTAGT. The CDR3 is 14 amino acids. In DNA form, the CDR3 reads TGTGCCAGCAGTGACTCGTCCCGGGATGGCGGCTACACCTTC. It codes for CASSDSSRDGGYTF.

The CDR3 DNA reads as TGTGCCAGCAGTGCCCGGGGGGGATGGGACACTGAAGCTTTCTTT. Translating it yields CASSARGGWDTEAFF. This chain joins TRBV6-5 and TRBJ1-1; possibly TRBD1 for D (5 bases). CDR1 and CDR2 (germline): MNHEY, SVGAGI. The V and J ends lost 5 bases and 3 bases respectively, with 16 bases between them. This CDR3 is built from 15 residues.

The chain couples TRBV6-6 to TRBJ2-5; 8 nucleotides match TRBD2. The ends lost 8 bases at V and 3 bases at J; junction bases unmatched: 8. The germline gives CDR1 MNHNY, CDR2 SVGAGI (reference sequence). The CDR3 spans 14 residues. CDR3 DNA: TGTGCCAGCGGCGCGGGGGGCCTAAAAGAGACCCAGTACTTC. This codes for CASGAGGLKETQYF.

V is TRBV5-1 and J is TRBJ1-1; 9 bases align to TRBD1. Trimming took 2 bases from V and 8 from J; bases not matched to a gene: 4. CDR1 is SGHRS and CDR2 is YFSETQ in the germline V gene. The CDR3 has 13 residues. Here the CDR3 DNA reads TGCGCCAGCAGCTTAGACGGGACAGGGGAAGCTTTCTTT. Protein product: CASSLDGTGEAFF.

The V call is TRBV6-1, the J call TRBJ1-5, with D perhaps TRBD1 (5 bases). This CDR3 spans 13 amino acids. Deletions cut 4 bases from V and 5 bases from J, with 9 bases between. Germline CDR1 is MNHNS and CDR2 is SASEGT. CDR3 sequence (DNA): TGTGCCAGCAGTGGCAGGGCAGATCAGCCCCAGCATTTT. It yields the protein CASSGRADQPQHF.

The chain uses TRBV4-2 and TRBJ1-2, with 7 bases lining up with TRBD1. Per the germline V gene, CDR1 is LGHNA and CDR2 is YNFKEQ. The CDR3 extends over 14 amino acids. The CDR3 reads CGQAGQGGDYGYTF. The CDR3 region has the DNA TGTGGTCAAGCGGGTCAGGGGGGCGACTATGGCTACACCTTC.

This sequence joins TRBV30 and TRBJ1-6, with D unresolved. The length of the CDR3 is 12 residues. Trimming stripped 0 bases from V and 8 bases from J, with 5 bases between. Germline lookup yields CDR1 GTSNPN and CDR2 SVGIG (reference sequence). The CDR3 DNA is TGTGCCTGGAGTGTACAGTATTCACCCCTCCACTTT. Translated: CAWSVQYSPLHF.

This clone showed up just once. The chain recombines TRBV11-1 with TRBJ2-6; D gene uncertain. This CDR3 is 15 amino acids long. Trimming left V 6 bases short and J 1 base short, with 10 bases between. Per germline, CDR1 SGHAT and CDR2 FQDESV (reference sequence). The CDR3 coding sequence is TGTGCCAGCAGTATTCTTACTTCTGGGGCCAACGTCCTGACTTTC. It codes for CASSILTSGANVLTF.

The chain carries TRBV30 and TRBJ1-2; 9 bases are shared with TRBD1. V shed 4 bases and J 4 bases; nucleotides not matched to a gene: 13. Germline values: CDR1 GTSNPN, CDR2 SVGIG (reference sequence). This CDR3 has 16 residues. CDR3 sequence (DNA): TGTGCCTGGACTCGGACAGGGGAAACTTACGGCTATGGCTACACCTTC. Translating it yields CAWTRTGETYGYGYTF.

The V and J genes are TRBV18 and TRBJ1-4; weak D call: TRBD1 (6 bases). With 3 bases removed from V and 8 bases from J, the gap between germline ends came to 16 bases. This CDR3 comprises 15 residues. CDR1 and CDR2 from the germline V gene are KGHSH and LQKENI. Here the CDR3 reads CASSPTGSVREKLFF. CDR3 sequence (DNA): TGTGCCAGCTCACCCACAGGGTCCGTTCGGGAAAAACTGTTTTTT. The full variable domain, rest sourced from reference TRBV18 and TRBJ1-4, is NAGVMQNPRHLVRRRGQEARLRCSPMKGHSHVYWYRQLPEEGLKFMVYLQKENIIDESGMPKERFSAEFPKEGPSILRIQQVVRGDSAAYFCASSPTGSVREKLFFGSGTQLSVL.

This CDR3 reads CASSLVPSGGNEQFF. In DNA form, the CDR3 reads TGTGCCAGCAGCTTAGTGCCTAGCGGGGGTAATGAGCAGTTCTTC. This chain uses TRBV7-2 with TRBJ2-1; TRBD2 matches at 10 bases. The germline CDR1 and CDR2 sequences are SGHTA and FQGNSA. This CDR3 contains 15 residues. V trimming: 1 base; J trimming: 7 bases; junction bases outside the gene matches: 4.

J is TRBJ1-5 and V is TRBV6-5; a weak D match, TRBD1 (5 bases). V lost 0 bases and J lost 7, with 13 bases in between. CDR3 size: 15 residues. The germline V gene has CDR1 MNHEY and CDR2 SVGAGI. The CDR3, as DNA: TGTGCCAGCAGTTACTCGGGGCAGGGTGGCCAGCCCCAGCATTTT. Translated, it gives CASSYSGQGGQPQHF.

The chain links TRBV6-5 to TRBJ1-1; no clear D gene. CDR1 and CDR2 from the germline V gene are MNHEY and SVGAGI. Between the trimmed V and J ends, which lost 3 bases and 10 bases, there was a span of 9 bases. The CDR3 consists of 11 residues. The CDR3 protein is CASSYNSRAFF. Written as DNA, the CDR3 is TGTGCCAGCAGTTATAATTCGAGAGCTTTCTTT.

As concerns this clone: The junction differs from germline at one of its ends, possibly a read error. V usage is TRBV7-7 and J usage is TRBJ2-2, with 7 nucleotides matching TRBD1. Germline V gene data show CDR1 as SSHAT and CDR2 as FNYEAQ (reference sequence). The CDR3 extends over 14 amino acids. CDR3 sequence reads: CASSRTGLTGELFF. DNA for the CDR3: TGTGCTAGCAGCCGGACAGGCCTAACCGGGGAGCTGTTTTTT.

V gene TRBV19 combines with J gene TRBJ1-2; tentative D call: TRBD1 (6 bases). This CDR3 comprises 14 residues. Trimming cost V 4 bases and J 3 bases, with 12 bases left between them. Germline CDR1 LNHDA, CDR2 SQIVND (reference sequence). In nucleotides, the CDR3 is TGTGCCAGTAGTACAGAGGGACACTACTATGGCTACACCTTC. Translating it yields CASSTEGHYYGYTF.

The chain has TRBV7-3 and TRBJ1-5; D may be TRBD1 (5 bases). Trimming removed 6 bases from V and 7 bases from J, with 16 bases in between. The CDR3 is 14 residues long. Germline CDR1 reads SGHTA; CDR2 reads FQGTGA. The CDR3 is CASSYARGKQPQHF. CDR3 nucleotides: TGTGCCAGCAGTTACGCTCGGGGGAAACAGCCCCAGCATTTT.

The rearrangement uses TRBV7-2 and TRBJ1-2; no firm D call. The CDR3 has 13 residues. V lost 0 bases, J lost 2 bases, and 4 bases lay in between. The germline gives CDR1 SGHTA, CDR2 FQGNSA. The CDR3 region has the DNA TGTGCCAGCAGCTTAGCTCGAAACTATGGCTACACCTTC. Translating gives CASSLARNYGYTF.

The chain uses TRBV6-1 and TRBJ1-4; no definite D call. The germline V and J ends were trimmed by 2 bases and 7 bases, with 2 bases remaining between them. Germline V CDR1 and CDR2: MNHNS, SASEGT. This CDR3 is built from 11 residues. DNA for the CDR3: TGTGCCAGCAGTGAATCTGAAAAACTGTTTTTT. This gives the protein CASSESEKLFF.

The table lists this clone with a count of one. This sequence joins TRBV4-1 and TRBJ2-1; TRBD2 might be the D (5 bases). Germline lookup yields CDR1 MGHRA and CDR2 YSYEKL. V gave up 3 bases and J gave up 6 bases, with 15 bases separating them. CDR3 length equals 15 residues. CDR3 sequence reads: CASSHVGTRPNEQFF. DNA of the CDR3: TGCGCCAGCAGCCATGTTGGAACTAGACCCAATGAGCAGTTCTTC.

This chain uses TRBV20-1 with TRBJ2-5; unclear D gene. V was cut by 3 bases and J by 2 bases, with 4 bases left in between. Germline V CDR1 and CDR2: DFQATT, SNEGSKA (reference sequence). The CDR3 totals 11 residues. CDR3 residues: CSASQQETQYF. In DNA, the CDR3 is TGCAGTGCTAGCCAGCAAGAGACCCAGTACTTC.

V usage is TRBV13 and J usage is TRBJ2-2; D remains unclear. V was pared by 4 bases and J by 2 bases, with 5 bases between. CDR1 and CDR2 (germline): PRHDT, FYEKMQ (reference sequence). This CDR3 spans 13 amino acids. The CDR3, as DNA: TGTGCCAGCAGCTGGAGTAACACCGGGGAGCTGTTTTTT. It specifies CASSWSNTGELFF.

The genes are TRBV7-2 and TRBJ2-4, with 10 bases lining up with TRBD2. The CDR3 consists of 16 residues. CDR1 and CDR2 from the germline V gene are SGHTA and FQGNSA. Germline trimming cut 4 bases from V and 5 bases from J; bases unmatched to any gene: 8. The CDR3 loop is CASSYSSGSPENIQYF. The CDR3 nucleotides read TGTGCCAGCAGCTATTCTAGCGGGAGTCCCGAAAACATTCAGTACTTC.

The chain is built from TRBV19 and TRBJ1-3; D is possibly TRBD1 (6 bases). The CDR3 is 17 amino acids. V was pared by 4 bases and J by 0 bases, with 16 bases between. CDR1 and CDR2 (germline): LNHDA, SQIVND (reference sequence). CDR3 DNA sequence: TGTGCCAGTAGTACGGCAGGGGTCTCTCTCTCTGGAAACACCATATATTTT. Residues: CASSTAGVSLSGNTIYF.

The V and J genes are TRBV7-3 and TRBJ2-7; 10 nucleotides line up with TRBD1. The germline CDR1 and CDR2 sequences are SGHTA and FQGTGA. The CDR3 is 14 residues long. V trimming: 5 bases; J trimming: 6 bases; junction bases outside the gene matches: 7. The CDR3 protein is CASSPGTGVSEQYF. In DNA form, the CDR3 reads TGTGCCAGCAGCCCCGGGACAGGGGTGTCCGAGCAGTACTTC.

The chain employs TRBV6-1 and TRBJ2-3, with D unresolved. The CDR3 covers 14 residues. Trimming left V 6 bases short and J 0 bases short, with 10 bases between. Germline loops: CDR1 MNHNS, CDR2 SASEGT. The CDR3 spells CASRRPSSTDTQYF. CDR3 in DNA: TGTGCCAGCAGGCGACCATCTAGCACAGATACGCAGTATTTT.